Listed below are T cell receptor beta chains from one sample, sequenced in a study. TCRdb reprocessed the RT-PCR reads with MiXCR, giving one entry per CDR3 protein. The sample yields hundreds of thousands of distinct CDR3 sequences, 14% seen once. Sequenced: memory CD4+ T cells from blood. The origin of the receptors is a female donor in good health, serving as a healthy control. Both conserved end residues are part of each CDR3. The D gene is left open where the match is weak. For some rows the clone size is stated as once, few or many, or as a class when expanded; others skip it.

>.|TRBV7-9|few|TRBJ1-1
TGTGCCAGCAGCTTAGTTGGACAGCCAGCTTTCTTT
CASSLVGQPAFF
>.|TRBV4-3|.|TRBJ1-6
TGCGCCAGCAGCCATTTACCCCGAGGGGATTCACCCCTCCACTTT
CASSHLPRGDSPLHF
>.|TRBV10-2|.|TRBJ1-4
TGCGCCAGCAGTGAGGGCACTTCTAATGAAAAACTGTTTTTT
CASSEGTSNEKLFF
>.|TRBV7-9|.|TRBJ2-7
TGTGCCAGCAGGGGAAGGGGGTACGAGCAGTACTTC
CASRGRGYEQYF
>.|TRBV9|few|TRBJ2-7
TGTGCCAGCAGCGTAGTAGGAGCGGGCGGTGAGCAGTACTTC
CASSVVGAGGEQYF
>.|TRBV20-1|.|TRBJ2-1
TGCAGTGCTAGAATCACGGGGGCAAGCTCCTACAATGAGCAGTTCTTC
CSARITGASSYNEQFF
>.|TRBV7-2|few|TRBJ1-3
TGTGCCAGCAGCTCGGGGGCTTCTGGAAACACCATATATTTT
CASSSGASGNTIYF
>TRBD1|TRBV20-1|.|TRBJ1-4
TGCAGTGCAGGAAGGGGACAGGGTGAAAAACTGTTTTTT
CSAGRGQGEKLFF
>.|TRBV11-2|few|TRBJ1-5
TGTGCCAGCAGCTTATCCGGGACCAATTTCGGTCAGCCCCAGCATTTT
CASSLSGTNFGQPQHF
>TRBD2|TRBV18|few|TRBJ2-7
TGTGCCAGCTCACAGGGACTAGCGGGAGTGTACGAGCAGTACTTC
CASSQGLAGVYEQYF
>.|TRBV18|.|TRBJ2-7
TGTGCCAGCTCCCCAAGCTCAACCTACGAGCAGTACTTC
CASSPSSTYEQYF
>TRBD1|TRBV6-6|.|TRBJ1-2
TGTGCCAGCAGCGATCGACAGGGGATCTATGGCTACACCTTC
CASSDRQGIYGYTF
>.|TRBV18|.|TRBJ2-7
TGTGCCAGCTCACCACCTGTGGGGGCCTACGAGCAGTACTTC
CASSPPVGAYEQYF
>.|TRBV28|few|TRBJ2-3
TGTGCCAGCAGAAAAGACGGCCGCACAGATACGCAGTATTTT
CASRKDGRTDTQYF
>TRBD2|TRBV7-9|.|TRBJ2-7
TGTGCCAGCAGCTTAGTATTGGGGGGGGACGAGCAGTACTTC
CASSLVLGGDEQYF
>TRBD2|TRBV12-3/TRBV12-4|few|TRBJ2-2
TGTGCCAGCCAAAATGCGGGAGGGTACACCGGGGAGCTGTTTTTT
CASQNAGGYTGELFF
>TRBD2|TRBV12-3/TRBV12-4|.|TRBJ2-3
TGTGCCAGCAGTACCGCCACCGGGACTACCCCCGATACGCAGTATTTT
CASSTATGTTPDTQYF
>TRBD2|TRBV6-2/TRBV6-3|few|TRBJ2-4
TGTGCCAGCACCCCCGGGGGGGAGACGGGCAAAAACATTCAGTACTTC
CASTPGGETGKNIQYF
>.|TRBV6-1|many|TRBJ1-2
TGTGCCAGCAACCAGGGAGGCTATGGCTACACCTTC
CASNQGGYGYTF
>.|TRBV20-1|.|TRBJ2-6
TGCAGTGCTAGCAGCTCTGGGGCCAACGTCCTGACTTTC
CSASSSGANVLTF
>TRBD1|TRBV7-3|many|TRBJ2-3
TGTGCCAGCAGCCCCCGGACAGGATACGGGGATACGCAGTATTTT
CASSPRTGYGDTQYF
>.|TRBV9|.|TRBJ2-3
TGTGCCAGCAGCGTAGAAGGGACGCAGTATTTT
CASSVEGTQYF
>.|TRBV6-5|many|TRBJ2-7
TGTGCCAGCAGGGTTAGCTTTTACGTCGGTTACGAGCAGTACTTC
CASRVSFYVGYEQYF
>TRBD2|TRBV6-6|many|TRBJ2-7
TGTGCCAGCAGTCCTCCCCTGACTAGCGGCTACGAGCAGTACTTC
CASSPPLTSGYEQYF
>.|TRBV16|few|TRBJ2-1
TGTGCCAGCAGCCCGCGACAGGCTAACAATGAGCAGTTCTTC
CASSPRQANNEQFF
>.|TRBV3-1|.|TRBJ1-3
TGTGCCAGCAGCCAGGACCATTCCTCTGGAAACACCATATATTTT
CASSQDHSSGNTIYF